The 23 T cell receptor beta chains reported below all come from one sample, sequenced in a study of blood T cells in healthy people across ages. Through a sample-barcoded 5' primer and a J-beta primer mix, a second PCR was run for roughly 6 to 12 cycles. TCRdb redid the calling of the 5' RACE reads with MiXCR, one entry per CDR3 protein. The sample holds 650,000 to 800,000 distinct CDR3 sequences, under 45% seen once. The sequenced sample was blood. These receptors came from a man in his sixties in good health.

The rearrangement joins TRBV5-4 to TRBJ2-4; D unclear. CDR1 and CDR2 (germline): SGHNT, YYREEE (reference sequence). The CDR3 is made up of 13 amino acids. V was clipped by 4 bases and J by 5 bases, with 10 bases between them. The chain's CDR3 is CASSRGPENIQYF. The DNA of the CDR3 is TGTGCCAGCAGCCGCGGACCTGAAAACATTCAGTACTTC. Based on the CDR3 plus reference TRBV5-4 and TRBJ2-4, the full variable domain is ETGVTQSPTHLIKTRGQQVTLRCSSQSGHNTVSWYQQALGQGPQFIFQYYREEENGRGNFPPRFSGLQFPNYSSELNVNALELDDSALYLCASSRGPENIQYFGAGTRLSVL.

V gene TRBV4-3 combines with J gene TRBJ1-3; D not certain. Germline V lookup: CDR1 LGHNA, CDR2 YSLEER. This CDR3 contains 15 residues. Trimming cost V 0 bases and J 2 bases, with 8 bases left between them. CDR3 bases: TGCGCCAGCAGCCAAGACGTGGGCCCTGGAAACACCATATATTTT. This translates into CASSQDVGPGNTIYF.

The chain couples TRBV20-1 to TRBJ2-5, with TRBD2 identical over 8 bases. The V gene end was trimmed by 2 bases and the J gene end by 5 bases; junction bases not matched to a gene: 10. The CDR3 has 15 residues. From germline, CDR1 is DFQATT and CDR2 SNEGSKA (reference sequence). CDR3 loop: CSARIPGLEAETQYF. The CDR3 nucleotides are TGCAGTGCTAGAATTCCGGGACTAGAGGCGGAGACCCAGTACTTC.

This rearrangement joins TRBV7-2 to TRBJ2-1, with TRBD2 matching 9 bases. The DNA end is more similar to TRBJ2-7, so the J call may be wrong. CDR3 length: 15 residues. Germline V gene data show CDR1 as SGHTA and CDR2 as FQGNSA. CDR3 nucleotide sequence: TGTGCCAGCAGCTTAGCATCCGGGACTAGCAATGAGCAGTACTTC. This gives the protein CASSLASGTSNEQYF.

This clonotype showed up just a few times. V and J are TRBV11-2 and TRBJ2-7, with D perhaps TRBD1 or TRBD2 (5 bases each). CDR3 length equals 17 residues. Between the trimmed V and J ends, which lost 1 base and 2 bases, there was a span of 18 bases. The germline V gene has CDR1 SGHAT and CDR2 FQNNGV. As DNA, the CDR3 is TGTGCCAGCAGCTTAGCCCCTAGCTCGACGGGACCCTACGAGCAGTACTTC. It encodes CASSLAPSSTGPYEQYF.

This clonotype was detected only a few times. This sequence joins TRBV27 and TRBJ2-7; possible D gene TRBD1, 5 bases. This CDR3 region has 15 residues. CDR1 and CDR2 from the germline V gene are MNHEY and SMNVEV (reference sequence). With 3 bases removed from V and 0 bases from J, the gap between germline ends came to 12 bases. The chain's CDR3 is CASSFGHSFSYEQYF. The CDR3 bases are TGTGCCAGCAGTTTTGGACATTCCTTCTCCTACGAGCAGTACTTC.

This clonotype has just a few counts. The V and J genes are TRBV6-6 and TRBJ1-5, with unresolved D. The CDR3 contains 14 residues. In germline, CDR1 is MNHNY, CDR2 SVGAGI (reference sequence). V lost 0 bases and J 6 bases, leaving 9 bases between the germline ends. CDR3 sequence (DNA): TGTGCCAGCAGTTACTCTCCCTTGGGTCAGCCCCAGCATTTT. Its translation: CASSYSPLGQPQHF.

This clonotype was seen many times. Being one base from a much bigger clone, this may be a read error. This sequence joins TRBV6-2 or TRBV6-3 and TRBJ2-7, with TRBD1 matching 7 bases. Germline values: CDR1 MNHEY, CDR2 SVGEGT. The CDR3 contains 13 residues. Germline trimming cut 6 bases from V and 3 bases from J; bases unmatched to any gene: 5. CDR3 nucleotides: TGTGCCAGCAGGATAGGGGGCGGCTACGAGCAGTACTTC. It encodes CASRIGGGYEQYF.

The rearrangement links TRBV3-1 to TRBJ1-2, with D possibly TRBD1 on 5 matching bases. The CDR3 contains 12 residues. Germline loops: CDR1 LGHDT, CDR2 YNNKEL (reference sequence). The ends were cut back, 8 bases at V and 8 bases at J, with 15 bases in the middle. For the CDR3, the DNA is TGTGCCAGCCGTTTCCCAGGGCAAGGCTACACCTTC. Protein sequence: CASRFPGQGYTF. Complete variable domain (other parts from reference TRBV3-1 and TRBJ1-2): DTAVSQTPKYLVTQMGNDKSIKCEQNLGHDTMYWYKQDSKKFLKIMFSYNNKELIINETVPNRFSPKSPDKAHLNLHINSLELGDSAVYFCASRFPGQGYTFGSGTRLTVV.

This chain's CDR3 is CATSSDRRDTQYF. The CDR3 DNA reads TGTGCCACCAGCAGCGACCGGAGGGATACGCAGTATTTT. The chain joins TRBV15 to TRBJ2-3, with D possibly TRBD2 on 5 matching bases. CDR3 length: 13 residues. Germline-derived CDR1 and CDR2 are LNHNV and YYDKDF (reference sequence). V dropped 3 bases and J dropped 6 bases, with 10 bases sitting between them.

This clonotype was detected once. The gene calls are TRBV5-1 and TRBJ2-1; D ambiguous. This CDR3 comprises 13 residues. Trimming stripped 3 bases from V and 6 bases from J, with 10 bases between. CDR1 is SGHRS, CDR2 YFSETQ, per germline. In DNA, the CDR3 is TGCGCCAGCAGCTGCCTGACCGTCAATGAGCAGTTCTTC. Protein: CASSCLTVNEQFF.

The J gene is TRBJ1-2, the V gene TRBV4-3, with TRBD1 as a possible D gene (5 bases). V was cut by 0 bases and J by 7 bases, with 18 bases left in between. The CDR3 runs 16 residues. Germline V gene lookup returns CDR1 LGHNA and CDR2 YSLEER. In DNA, the CDR3 is TGCGCCAGCAGCCAAGAGGATCGGGGGGATTATAGTGGCTACACCTTC. Translated: CASSQEDRGDYSGYTF.

This rearrangement joins TRBV29-1 to TRBJ1-2; 7 nucleotides align to TRBD1. J was trimmed by 3 bases and V by 4 bases; bases with no gene match: 5. This CDR3 spans 13 amino acids. The V gene's germline CDR1 is SQVTM and CDR2 ANQGSEA. CDR3 nucleotides: TGCAGCGTTGCGGGACAGAGCTACTATGGCTACACCTTC. It is translated as CSVAGQSYYGYTF.

Turning to this clonotype: Given a much more abundant clone one base away, this may be a read error. V and J are TRBV6-2 or TRBV6-3 and TRBJ2-7, with D perhaps matching TRBD2 (6 bases). CDR3 length equals 14 residues. Germline-derived CDR1 and CDR2 are MNHEY and SVGEGT. V lost 4 bases to trimming and J lost 7 bases, with 17 bases between them. The CDR3 bases are TGTGCCAGCAGTTGGTCCGGGAGTGGGAATGAGCAGTACTTC. It encodes CASSWSGSGNEQYF.

The rearrangement joins TRBV2 to TRBJ2-3, with D possibly TRBD2 on 6 matching bases. CDR1 is SNHLY, CDR2 FYNNEI, per germline. The V end lost 2 bases, the J end lost 11 bases, and 14 bases lay between the germline ends. The CDR3 covers 13 residues. As DNA, the CDR3 is TGTGCCAGCAGTGAAAGCTTGGGCGGGGTGCAGTATTTT. Encoded protein: CASSESLGGVQYF.

The V gene is TRBV18, the J gene TRBJ2-7, with TRBD1 matching over 7 bases. This CDR3 is 14 amino acids long. CDR1 and CDR2 from the germline V gene are KGHSH and LQKENI. V lost 5 bases, J lost 2 bases, and 6 bases stayed unmatched. CDR3 residues: CASSNRGEAYEQYF. The CDR3 bases are TGTGCCAGCTCAAACAGGGGAGAAGCCTACGAGCAGTACTTC.

To note about this clonotype: At one end, the junction sequence differs from germline, possibly due to a read error. This rearrangement joins TRBV6-1 to TRBJ1-2, with a tentative D call TRBD1 (5 bases). Looked up from germline, CDR1 is MNHNS and CDR2 is SASEGT. This CDR3 is built from 16 residues. CDR3 bases: TGTGCCGGCAGTGACCCATGGGGGGGTTTATCTTATGGCTACACCTTC. Translation gives CAGSDPWGGLSYGYTF.

CDR3 nucleotide sequence: TGTGCCAGCAGTTTATTAGGTAGCGGGGGCCCCTACAATGAGCAGTTCTTC. Protein sequence: CASSLLGSGGPYNEQFF. J is TRBJ2-1 and V is TRBV12-3 or TRBV12-4; 9 positions agree with TRBD2. J was trimmed by 2 bases and V by 2 bases; bases with no gene match: 7. The CDR3 is made up of 17 amino acids.

The chain has TRBV11-2 and TRBJ2-7, with 7 bases that match TRBD1. V trimming: 8 bases; J trimming: 2 bases; junction bases outside the gene matches: 9. Per the germline V gene, CDR1 is SGHAT and CDR2 is FQNNGV. The CDR3 loop spans 14 amino acids. The CDR3 region has the DNA TGTGCCAGCCAGTTGTCAGGGGGAACCTACGAGCAGTACTTC. Amino acid sequence: CASQLSGGTYEQYF.

There are a few counts of this clonotype. The chain has TRBV28 and TRBJ1-6; no clear D. V was pared by 4 bases and J by 7 bases, with 14 bases between. Germline V gene data show CDR1 as MDHEN and CDR2 as SYDVKM. The CDR3 is 15 amino acids. CDR3 in amino acids: CASSSLLGLNSPLHF. The CDR3, as DNA: TGTGCCAGCAGTTCGCTTCTGGGCCTGAATTCACCCCTCCACTTT.

This clonotype came up a few times. At one of its ends the junction is not consistent with the germline gene, which may arise from a read error. The chain is built from TRBV11-2 and TRBJ1-6; D gene unclear. The germline V gene encodes CDR1 SGHAT and CDR2 FQNNGV. This CDR3 is built from 13 residues. The CDR3 sequence is CASSVEPLAPLHF. As DNA, the CDR3 is TGTGCCAGCAGCGTAGAACCCCTGGCGCCCCTCCACTTT.

This chain uses TRBV20-1 with TRBJ1-4, with a weak D call TRBD1 (6 bases). CDR1 DFQATT and CDR2 SNEGSKA come from the germline V gene (reference sequence). The CDR3 spans 14 residues. V was shortened by 1 base and J by 0 bases, with 6 bases between the two germline ends. CDR3: CSARGDTTNEKLFF. The CDR3 DNA reads as TGCAGTGCTAGAGGGGACACAACTAATGAAAAACTGTTTTTT.

The chain links TRBV20-1 to TRBJ1-2; D unresolved. The CDR3 covers 13 residues. CDR1 is DFQATT, CDR2 SNEGSKA, per germline (reference sequence). V lost 6 bases and J 1 base, leaving 12 bases between the germline ends. The CDR3, as DNA: TGCAGTGCCACCCGAGGGATTAACTATGGCTACACCTTC. Translating it yields CSATRGINYGYTF.